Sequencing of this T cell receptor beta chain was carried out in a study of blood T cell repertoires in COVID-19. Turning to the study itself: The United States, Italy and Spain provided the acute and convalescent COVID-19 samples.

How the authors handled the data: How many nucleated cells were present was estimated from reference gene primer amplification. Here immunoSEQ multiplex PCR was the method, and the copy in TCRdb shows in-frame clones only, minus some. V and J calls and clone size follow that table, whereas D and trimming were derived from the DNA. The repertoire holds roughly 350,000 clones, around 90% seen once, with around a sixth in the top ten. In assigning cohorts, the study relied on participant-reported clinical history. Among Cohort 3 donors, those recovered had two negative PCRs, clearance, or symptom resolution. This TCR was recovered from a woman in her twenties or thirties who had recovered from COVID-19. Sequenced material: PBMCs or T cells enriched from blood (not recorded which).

The CDR3: CASSPSGTGNTEAFF. The CDR3 bases are TGTGCCAGCAGCCCGAGCGGGACAGGGAACACTGAAGCTTTCTTT. The chain employs TRBV7-3 and TRBJ1-1; 8 bases map to TRBD1. CDR1 is SGHTA, CDR2 FQGTGA, per germline. There are 15 residues in the CDR3. Trimming took 5 bases from V and 1 from J; bases not matched to a gene: 6.